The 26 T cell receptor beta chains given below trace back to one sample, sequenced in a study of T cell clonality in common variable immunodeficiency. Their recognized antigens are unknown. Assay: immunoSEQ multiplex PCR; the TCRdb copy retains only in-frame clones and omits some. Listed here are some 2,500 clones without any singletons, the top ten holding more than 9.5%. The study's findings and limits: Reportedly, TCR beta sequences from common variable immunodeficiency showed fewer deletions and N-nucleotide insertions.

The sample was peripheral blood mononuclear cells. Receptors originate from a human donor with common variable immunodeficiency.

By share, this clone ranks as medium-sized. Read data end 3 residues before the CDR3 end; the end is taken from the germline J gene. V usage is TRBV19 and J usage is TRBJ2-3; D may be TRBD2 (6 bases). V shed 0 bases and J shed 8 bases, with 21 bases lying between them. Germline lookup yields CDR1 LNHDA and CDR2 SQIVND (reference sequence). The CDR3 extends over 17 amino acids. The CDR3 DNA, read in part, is TGTGCCAGTAGTATAGATCGGGGAGAAGGGGACTGGGTTACG. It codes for CASSIDRGEGDWVT. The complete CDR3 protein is CASSIDRGEGDWVTQYF.

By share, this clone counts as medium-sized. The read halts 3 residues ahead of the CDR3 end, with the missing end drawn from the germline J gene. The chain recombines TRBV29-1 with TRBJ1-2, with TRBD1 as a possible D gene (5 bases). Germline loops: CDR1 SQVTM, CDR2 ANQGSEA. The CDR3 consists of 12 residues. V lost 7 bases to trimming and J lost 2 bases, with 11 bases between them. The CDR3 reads CSGSGSNYGYTF. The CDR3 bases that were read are TGCAGCGGATCAGGGTCAAACTATGGC.

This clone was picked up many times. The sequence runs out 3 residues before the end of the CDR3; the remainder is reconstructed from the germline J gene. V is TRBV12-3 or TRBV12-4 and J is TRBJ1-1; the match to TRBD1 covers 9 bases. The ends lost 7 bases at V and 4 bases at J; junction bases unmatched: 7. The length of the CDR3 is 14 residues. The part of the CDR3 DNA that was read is TGTGCCAGCAAACAGGGGGCAAGGGGCACTGAA. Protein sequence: CASKQGARGTE. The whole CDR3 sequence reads CASKQGARGTEAFF.

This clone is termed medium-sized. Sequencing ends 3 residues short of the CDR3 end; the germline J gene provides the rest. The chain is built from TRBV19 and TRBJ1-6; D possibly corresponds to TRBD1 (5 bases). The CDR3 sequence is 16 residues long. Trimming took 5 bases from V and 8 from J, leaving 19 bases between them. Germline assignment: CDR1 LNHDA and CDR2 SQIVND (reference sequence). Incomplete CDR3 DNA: TGTGCCAGTAGTCACCCCTCCGCAGGGCCAGATTCACCC. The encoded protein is CASSHPSAGPDSP. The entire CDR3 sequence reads CASSHPSAGPDSPLHF.

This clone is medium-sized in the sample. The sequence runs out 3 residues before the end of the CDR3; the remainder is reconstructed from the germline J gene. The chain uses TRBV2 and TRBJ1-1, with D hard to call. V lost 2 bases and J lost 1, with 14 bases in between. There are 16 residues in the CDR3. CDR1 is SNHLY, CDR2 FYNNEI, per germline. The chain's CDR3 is CASSETSRVGNTEAFF. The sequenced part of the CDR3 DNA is TGTGCCAGCAGTGAAACTTCCCGGGTTGGGAACACTGAA.

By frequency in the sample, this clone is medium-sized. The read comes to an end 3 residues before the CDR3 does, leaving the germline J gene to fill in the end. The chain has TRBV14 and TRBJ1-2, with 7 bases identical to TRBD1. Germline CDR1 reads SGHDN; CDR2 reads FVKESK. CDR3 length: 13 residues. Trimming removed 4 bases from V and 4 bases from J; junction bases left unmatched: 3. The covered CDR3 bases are TGTGCCAGCAGCCCAGACAGGGTCTATGGC. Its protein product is CASSPDRVYG. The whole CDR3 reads CASSPDRVYGYTF.

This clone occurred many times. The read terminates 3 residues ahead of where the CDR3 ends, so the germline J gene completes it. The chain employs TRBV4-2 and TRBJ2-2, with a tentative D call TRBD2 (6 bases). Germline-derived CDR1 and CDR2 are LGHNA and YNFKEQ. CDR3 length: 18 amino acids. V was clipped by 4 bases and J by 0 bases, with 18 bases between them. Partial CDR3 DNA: TGTGCCAGCAGCCCTTGGGGCGGGGCTGACGCGAACACCGGGGAG. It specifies CASSPWGGADANTGE. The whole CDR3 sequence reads CASSPWGGADANTGELFF.

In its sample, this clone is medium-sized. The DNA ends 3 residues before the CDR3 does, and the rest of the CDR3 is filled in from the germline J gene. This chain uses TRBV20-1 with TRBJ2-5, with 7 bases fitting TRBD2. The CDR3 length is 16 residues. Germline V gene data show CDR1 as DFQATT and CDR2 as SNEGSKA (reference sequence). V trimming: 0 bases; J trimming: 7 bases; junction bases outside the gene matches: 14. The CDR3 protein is CSAREGRGGLKGTQYF. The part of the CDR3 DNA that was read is TGCAGTGCTAGAGAGGGGAGGGGTGGATTGAAGGGGACC.

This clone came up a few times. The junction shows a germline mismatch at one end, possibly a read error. The chain's CDR3 is CAGSSRDSYEQYF. The DNA read from the CDR3 is TGTGCCGGCAGCTCCCGGGACAGCTACGAG. The V gene is TRBV7-6, the J gene TRBJ2-7; 7 bases align to TRBD1. Sequencing ends 3 residues short of the CDR3 end; the germline J gene provides the rest. Germline CDR1 SGHVS, CDR2 FNYEAQ. This CDR3 spans 13 amino acids.

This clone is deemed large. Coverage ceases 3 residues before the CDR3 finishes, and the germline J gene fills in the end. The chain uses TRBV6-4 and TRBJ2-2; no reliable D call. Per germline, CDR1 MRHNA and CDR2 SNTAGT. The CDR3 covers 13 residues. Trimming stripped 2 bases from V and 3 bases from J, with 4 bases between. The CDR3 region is CASSDGHTGELFF. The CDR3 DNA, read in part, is TGTGCCAGCAGTGACGGGCACACCGGGGAG.

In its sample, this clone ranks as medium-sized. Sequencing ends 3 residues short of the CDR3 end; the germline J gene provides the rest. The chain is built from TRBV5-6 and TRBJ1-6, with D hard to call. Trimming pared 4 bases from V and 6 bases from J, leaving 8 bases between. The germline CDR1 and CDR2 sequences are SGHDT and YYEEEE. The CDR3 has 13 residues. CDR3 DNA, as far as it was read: TGTGCCAGCAGCGGAGGACTTAATTCACCC. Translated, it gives CASSGGLNSP. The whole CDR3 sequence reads CASSGGLNSPLHF.

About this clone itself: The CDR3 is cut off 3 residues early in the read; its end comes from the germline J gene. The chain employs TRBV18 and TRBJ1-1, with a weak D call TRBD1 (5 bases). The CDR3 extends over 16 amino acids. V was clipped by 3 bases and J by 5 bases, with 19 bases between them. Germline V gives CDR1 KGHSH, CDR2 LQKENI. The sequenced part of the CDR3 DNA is TGTGCCAGCTCACCCGCGGGGCGGGGTCGATGGACTGAA. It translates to CASSPAGRGRWTE. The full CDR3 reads CASSPAGRGRWTEAFF.

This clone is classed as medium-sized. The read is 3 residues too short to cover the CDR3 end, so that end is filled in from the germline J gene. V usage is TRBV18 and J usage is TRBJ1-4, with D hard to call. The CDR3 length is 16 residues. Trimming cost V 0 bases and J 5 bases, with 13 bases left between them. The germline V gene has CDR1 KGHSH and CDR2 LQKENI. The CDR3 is CASSPPSAGQNEKLFF. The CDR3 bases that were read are TGTGCCAGCTCACCACCTTCGGCAGGTCAAAATGAAAAA.

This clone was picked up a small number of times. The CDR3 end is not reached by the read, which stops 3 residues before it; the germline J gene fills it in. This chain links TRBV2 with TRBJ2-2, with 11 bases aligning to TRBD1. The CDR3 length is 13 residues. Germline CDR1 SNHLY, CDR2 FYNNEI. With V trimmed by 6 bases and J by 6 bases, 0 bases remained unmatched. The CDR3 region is CASRGQGAGELFF. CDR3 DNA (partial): TGTGCCAGCAGGGGACAGGGGGCCGGGGAG.

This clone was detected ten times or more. The part of the CDR3 DNA that was read is TGTGCCAGCTCCCCGTGGGGCACCTACGAG. Translation gives CASSPWGTYE. The full CDR3 protein is CASSPWGTYEQYF. V gene TRBV7-9 combines with J gene TRBJ2-7; D might be TRBD1 (5 bases). The read terminates 3 residues ahead of where the CDR3 ends, so the germline J gene completes it. The CDR3 is 13 residues long. The germline V gene has CDR1 SEHNR and CDR2 FQNEAQ (reference sequence). V shed 8 bases and J shed 2 bases, with 13 bases lying between them.

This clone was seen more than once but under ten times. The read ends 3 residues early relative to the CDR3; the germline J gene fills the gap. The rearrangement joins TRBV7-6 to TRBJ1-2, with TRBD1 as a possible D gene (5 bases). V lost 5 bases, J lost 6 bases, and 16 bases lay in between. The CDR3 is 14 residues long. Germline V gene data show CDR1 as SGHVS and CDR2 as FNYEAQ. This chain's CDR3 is CASSPGRGEHGYTF. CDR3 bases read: TGTGCCAGCAGCCCCGGCCGAGGGGAGCATGGC. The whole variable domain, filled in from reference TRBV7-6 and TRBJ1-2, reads GAGVSQSPRYKVTKRGQDVALRCDPISGHVSLYWYRQALGQGPEFLTYFNYEAQQDKSGLPNDRFSAERPEGSISTLTIQRTEQRDSAMYRCASSPGRGEHGYTFGSGTRLTVV.

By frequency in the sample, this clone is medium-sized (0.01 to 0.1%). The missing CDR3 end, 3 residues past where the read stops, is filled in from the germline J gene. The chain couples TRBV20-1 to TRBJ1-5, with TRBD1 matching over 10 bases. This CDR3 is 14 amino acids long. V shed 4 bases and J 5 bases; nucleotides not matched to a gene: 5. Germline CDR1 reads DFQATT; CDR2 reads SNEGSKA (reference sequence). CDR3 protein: CSANGQGDHQPQHF. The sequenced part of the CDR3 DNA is TGCAGTGCTAACGGACAGGGGGATCATCAGCCC.

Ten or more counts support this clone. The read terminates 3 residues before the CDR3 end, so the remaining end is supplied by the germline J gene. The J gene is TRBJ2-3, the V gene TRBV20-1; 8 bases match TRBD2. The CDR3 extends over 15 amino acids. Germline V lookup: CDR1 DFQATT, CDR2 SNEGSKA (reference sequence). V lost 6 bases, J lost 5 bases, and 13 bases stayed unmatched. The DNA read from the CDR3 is TGCAGTGCGGAGAGGTCTGCGGGGGGCAAAGATACG. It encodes CSAERSAGGKDT. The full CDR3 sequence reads CSAERSAGGKDTQYF.

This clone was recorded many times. The covered CDR3 bases are TGCGCCAGCAGCACCGGGACAGGGGATGGC. Amino acid sequence: CASSTGTGDG. The entire CDR3 protein reads CASSTGTGDGYTF. The gene calls are TRBV5-1 and TRBJ1-2; 10 nucleotides align to TRBD1. The CDR3 goes on 3 residues after the read ends, and that part is filled in from the germline J gene. Looked up from germline, CDR1 is SGHRS and CDR2 is YFSETQ. J was trimmed by 6 bases and V by 4 bases; bases with no gene match: 3. The CDR3 runs 13 residues.

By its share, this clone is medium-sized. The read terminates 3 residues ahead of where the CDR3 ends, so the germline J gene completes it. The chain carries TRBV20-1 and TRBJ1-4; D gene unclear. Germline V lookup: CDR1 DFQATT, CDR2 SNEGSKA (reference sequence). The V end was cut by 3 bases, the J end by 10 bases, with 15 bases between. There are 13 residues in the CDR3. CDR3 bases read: TGCAGTGCTAGTCGGACTTCTGGCGGAAAA. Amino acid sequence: CSASRTSGGK. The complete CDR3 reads CSASRTSGGKLFF.

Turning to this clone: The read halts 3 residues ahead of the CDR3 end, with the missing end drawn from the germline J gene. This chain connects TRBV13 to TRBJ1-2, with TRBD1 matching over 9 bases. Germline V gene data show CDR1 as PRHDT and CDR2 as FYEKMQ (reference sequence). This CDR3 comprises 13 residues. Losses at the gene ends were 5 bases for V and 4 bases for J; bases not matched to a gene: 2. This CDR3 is CASSETGGYGYTF. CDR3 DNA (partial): TGTGCCAGCAGCGAGACAGGGGGCTATGGC.

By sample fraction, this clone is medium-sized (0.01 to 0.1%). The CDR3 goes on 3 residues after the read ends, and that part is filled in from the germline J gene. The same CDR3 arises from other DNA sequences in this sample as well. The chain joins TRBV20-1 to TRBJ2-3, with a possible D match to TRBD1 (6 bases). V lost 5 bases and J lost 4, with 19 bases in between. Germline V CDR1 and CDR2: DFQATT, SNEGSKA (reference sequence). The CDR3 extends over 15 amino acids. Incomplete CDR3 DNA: TGCAGTGCTGAGAGAACAGGGCATTCCGCAGATACG. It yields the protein CSAERTGHSADT. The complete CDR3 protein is CSAERTGHSADTQYF.

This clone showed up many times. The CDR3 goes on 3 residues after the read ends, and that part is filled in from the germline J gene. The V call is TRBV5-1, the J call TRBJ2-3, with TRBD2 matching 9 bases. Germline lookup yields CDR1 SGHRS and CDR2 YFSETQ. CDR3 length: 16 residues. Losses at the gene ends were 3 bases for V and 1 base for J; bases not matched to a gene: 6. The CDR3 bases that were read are TGCGCCAGCAGCTGGGGGGCGGGGGGGGGCACAGATACG. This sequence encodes CASSWGAGGGTDT. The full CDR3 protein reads CASSWGAGGGTDTQYF.

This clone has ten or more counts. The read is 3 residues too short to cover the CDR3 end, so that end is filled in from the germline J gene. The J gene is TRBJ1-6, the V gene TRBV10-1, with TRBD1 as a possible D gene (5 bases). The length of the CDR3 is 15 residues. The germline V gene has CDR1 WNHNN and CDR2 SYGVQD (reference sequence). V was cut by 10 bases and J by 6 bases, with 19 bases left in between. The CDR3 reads CATPPGESPNSPLHF. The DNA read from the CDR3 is TGCGCCACCCCGCCGGGGGAGTCCCCTAATTCACCC.

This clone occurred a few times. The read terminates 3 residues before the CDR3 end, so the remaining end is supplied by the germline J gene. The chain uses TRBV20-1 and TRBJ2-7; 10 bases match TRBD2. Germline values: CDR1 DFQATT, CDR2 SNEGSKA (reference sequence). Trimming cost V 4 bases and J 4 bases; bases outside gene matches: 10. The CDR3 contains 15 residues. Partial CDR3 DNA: TGCAGTGCTAATAAACCCGGGACTAGCGAGTACGAG. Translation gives CSANKPGTSEYE. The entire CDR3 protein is CSANKPGTSEYEQYF.

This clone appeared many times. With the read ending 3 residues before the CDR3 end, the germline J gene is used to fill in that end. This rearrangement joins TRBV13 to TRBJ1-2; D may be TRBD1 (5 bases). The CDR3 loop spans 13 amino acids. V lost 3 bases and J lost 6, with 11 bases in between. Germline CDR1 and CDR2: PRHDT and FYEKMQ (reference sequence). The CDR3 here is CASSFRREDGYTF. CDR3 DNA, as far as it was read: TGTGCCAGCAGCTTCCGCAGGGAAGATGGC.